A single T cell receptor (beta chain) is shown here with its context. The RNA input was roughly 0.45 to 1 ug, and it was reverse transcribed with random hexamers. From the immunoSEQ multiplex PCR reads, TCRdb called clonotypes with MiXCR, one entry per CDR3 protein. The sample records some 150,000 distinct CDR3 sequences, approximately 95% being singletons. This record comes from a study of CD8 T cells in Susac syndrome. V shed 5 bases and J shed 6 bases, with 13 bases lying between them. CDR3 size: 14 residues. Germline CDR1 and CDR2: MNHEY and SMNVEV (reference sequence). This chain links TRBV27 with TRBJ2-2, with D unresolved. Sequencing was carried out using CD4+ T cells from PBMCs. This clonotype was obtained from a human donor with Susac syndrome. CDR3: CASSTRQPAGELFF. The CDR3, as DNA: TGTGCCAGCAGTACCCGTCAACCCGCCGGGGAGCTGTTTTTT.